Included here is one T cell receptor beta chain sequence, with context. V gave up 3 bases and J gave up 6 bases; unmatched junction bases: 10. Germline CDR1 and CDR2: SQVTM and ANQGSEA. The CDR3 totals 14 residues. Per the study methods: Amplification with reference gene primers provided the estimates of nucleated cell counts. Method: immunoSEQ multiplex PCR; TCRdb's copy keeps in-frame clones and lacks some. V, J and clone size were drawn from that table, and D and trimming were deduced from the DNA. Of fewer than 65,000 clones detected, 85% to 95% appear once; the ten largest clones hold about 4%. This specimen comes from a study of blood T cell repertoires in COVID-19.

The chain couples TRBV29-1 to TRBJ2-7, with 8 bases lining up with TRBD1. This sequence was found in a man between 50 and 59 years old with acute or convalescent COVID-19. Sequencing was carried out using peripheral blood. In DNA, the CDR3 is TGCAGCGTTGAGAGGGGAGGACAGGGCCCCGAGCAGTACTTC. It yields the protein CSVERGGQGPEQYF.